Only a few counts were recorded for the clone carrying this T cell receptor beta chain. What it binds is unknown. This record comes from a study of OX40 agonist ivuxolimab in advanced cancers. The wider study: Ivuxolimab, an antibody that agonizes OX40 (CD134), was administered to the patients. General study points: Specificity for antigen went undetermined in the expanded peripheral T cells.

V was clipped by 4 bases and J by 2 bases, with 9 bases between them. The CDR3 runs to 15 residues. Germline V gene sequence: CDR1 SGHVS, CDR2 FQNEAQ. Measured with immunoSEQ multiplex PCR; TCRdb has only the in-frame clones, and not every one. The repertoire has approximately 91,000 clones, about 86% of them found once; the top ten carry less than 2%. This rearrangement joins TRBV7-8 to TRBJ2-6; D possibly corresponds to TRBD1 (6 bases). This sequence originates from an adult with an advanced solid tumor such as melanoma, head and neck, liver or kidney cancer. The sequenced sample was CD4+ or CD8+ T cells sorted from blood, obtained in a trial of the OX40 agonist ivuxolimab. Here the CDR3 DNA reads TGTGCCAGCAGCTATGAGGGGGCTGGGGCCAACGTCCTGACTTTC. Translated, it gives CASSYEGAGANVLTF.